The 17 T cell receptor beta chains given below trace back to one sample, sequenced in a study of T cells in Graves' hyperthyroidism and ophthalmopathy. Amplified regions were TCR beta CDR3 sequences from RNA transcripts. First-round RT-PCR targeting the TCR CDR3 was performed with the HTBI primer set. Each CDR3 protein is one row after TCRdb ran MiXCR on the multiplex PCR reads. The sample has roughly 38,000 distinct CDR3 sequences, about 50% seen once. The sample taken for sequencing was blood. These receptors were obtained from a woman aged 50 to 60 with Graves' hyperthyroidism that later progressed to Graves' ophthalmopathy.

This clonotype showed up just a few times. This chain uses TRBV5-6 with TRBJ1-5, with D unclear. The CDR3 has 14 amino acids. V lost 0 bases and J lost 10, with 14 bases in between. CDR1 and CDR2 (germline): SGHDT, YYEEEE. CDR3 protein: CASSLAGVGHPQHF. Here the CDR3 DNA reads TGTGCCAGCAGCTTGGCTGGGGTAGGGCATCCCCAGCATTTT.

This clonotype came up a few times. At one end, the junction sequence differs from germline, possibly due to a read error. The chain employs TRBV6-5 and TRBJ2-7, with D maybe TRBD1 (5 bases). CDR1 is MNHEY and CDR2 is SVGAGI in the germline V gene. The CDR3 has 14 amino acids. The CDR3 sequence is CASRKTASSYEQYF. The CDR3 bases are TGTGCCAGCAGAAAGACAGCGTCCTCCTACGAGCAATACTTC.

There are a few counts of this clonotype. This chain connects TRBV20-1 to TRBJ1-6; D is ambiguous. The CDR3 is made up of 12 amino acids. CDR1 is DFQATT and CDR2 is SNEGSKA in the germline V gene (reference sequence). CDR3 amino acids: CGSRPVNSPLHF. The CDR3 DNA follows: TGCGGATCACGGCCGGTAAATTCACCCCTCCACTTT.

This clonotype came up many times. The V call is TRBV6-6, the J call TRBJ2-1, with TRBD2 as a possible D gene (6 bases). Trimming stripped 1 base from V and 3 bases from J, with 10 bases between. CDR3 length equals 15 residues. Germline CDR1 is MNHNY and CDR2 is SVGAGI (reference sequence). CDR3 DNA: TGTGCCAGCAGTTACTTGGAGGGCGGCTACAATGAGCAGTTCTTC. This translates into CASSYLEGGYNEQFF.

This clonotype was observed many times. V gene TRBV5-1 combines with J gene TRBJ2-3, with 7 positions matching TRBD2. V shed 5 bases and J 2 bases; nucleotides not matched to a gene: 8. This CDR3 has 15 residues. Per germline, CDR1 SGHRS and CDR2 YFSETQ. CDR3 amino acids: CASSSGTIDTDTQYF. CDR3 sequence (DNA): TGCGCCAGCAGTTCCGGGACTATAGACACAGATACGCAGTATTTT.

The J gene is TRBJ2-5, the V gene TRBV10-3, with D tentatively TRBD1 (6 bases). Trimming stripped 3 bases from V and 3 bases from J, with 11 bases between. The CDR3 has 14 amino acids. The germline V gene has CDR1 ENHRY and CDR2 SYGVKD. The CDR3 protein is CAISERGMKETQYF. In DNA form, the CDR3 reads TGTGCCATCAGTGAAAGGGGGATGAAAGAGACCCAGTACTTC.

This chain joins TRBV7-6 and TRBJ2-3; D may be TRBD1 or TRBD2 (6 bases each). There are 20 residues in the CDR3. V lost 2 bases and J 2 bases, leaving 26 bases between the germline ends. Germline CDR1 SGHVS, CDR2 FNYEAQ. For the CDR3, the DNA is TGTGCCAGCAGCTTAAACCCGGACGGGGGCGGCTCTGGAAACACAGATACGCAGTATTTT. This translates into CASSLNPDGGGSGNTDTQYF.

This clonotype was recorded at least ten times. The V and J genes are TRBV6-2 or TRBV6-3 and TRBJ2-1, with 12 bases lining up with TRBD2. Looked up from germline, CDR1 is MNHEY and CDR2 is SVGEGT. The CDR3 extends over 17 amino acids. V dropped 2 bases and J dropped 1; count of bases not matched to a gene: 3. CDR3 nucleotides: TGTGCCAGCAGTTACACTAGCGGGAGGTTGTCCTACAATGAGCAGTTCTTC. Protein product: CASSYTSGRLSYNEQFF.

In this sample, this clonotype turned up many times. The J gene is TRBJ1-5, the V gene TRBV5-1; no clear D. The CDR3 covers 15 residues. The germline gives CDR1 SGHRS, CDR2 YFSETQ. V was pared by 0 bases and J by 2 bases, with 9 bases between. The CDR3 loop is CASSLGPMGNQPQHF. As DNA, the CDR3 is TGCGCCAGCAGCTTGGGACCGATGGGCAATCAGCCCCAGCATTTT.

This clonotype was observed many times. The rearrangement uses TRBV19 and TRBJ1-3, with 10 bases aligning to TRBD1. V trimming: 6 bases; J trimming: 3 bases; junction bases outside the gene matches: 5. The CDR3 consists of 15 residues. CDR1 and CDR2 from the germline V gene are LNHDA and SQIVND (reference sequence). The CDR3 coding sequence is TGTGCCAGTAGGCCGACAGGGGGCCGTGGAAACACCATATATTTT. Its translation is CASRPTGGRGNTIYF.

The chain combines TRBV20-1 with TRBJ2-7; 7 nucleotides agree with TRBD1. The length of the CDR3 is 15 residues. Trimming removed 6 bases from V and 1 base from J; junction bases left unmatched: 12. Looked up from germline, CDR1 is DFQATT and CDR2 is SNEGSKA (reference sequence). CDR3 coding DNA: TGCAGTGCCCGAGGCTTAGGGACAGAGTCCTACGAGCAGTACTTC. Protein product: CSARGLGTESYEQYF.

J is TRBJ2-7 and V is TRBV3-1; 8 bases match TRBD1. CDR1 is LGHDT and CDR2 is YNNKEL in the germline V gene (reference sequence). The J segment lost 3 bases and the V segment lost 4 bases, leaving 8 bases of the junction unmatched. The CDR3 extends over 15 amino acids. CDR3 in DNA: TGTGCCAGCAGCCGCCCCGGGACAGGACACTACGAGCAGTACTTC. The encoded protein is CASSRPGTGHYEQYF.

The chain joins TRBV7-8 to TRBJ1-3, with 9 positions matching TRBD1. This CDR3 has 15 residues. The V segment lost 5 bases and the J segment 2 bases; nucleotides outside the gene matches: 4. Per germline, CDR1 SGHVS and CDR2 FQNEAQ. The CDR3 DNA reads TGTGCCAGCAGCCTTCGACAGGGGGCTGGAAACACCATATATTTT. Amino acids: CASSLRQGAGNTIYF.

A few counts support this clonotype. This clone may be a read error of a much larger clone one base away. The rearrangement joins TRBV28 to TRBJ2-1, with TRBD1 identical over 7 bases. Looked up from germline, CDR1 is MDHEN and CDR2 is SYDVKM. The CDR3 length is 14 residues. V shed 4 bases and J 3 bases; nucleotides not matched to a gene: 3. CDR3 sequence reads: CASSSGTVYNEQFF. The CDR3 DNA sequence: TGTGCCAGCAGTTCCGGGACAGTCTACAATGAGCAGTTCTTC.

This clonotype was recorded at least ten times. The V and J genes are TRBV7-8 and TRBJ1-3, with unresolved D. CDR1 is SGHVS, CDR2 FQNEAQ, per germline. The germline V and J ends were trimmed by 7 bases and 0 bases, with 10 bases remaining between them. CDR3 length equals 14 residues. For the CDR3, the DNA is TGTGCCAGCATCAAAGGGAGCTCTGGAAACACCATATATTTT. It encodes CASIKGSSGNTIYF.

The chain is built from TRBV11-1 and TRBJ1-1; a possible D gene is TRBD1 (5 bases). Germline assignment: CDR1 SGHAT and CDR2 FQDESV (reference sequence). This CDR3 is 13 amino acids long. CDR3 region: CSSSQGRVGGAFF. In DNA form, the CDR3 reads TGTTCAAGCAGCCAGGGCAGGGTTGGTGGAGCTTTCTTT.

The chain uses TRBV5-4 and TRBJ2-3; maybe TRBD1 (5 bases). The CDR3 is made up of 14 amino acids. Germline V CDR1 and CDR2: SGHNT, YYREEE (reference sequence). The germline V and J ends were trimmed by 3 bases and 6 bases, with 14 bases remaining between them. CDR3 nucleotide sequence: TGTGCCAGCAGCTCTTCTGGGGCGGTGGATACGCAGTATTTT. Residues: CASSSSGAVDTQYF.